One and the same sample provided the 9 T cell receptor beta chains below, sequenced in a study of human T cells and chemical hapten exposure. Noted time point: pre-sensitization, week 0. As to treatment: therapeutic diphenylcyclopropenone sensitization with weekly scalp DPC. TCRdb ran MiXCR on the RACE reads and lists one entry per CDR3 protein. The table has about 77,000 distinct CDR3 sequences, around 15% seen once. Source: whole blood, taken in connection with sensitization to the hapten diphenylcyclopropenone (DPC). These receptor sequences come from a woman in her forties or fifties with alopecia areata. Some clones in this sample may be carry-over from other donors' samples.

The chain combines TRBV7-2 with TRBJ2-7; D is unclear. V was shortened by 2 bases and J by 4 bases, with 15 bases between the two germline ends. Germline V gene lookup returns CDR1 SGHTA and CDR2 FQGNSA. The CDR3 spans 15 residues. The CDR3 sequence: CASSLSGGNGYEQYF. The CDR3 nucleotides read TGTGCCAGCAGCTTATCGGGTGGGAACGGGTACGAGCAGTACTTC.

The rearrangement links TRBV5-1 to TRBJ1-2; D not certain. The germline CDR1 and CDR2 sequences are SGHRS and YFSETQ. V lost 0 bases to trimming and J lost 6 bases, with 12 bases between them. This CDR3 is 14 amino acids long. Here the CDR3 DNA reads TGCGCCAGCAGCTTGGAACGGTCTAGGAATGGCTACACCTTC. Amino acid sequence: CASSLERSRNGYTF. Complete variable domain (other parts from reference TRBV5-1 and TRBJ1-2): KAGVTQTPRYLIKTRGQQVTLSCSPISGHRSVSWYQQTPGQGLQFLFEYFSETQRNKGNFPGRFSGRQFSNSRSEMNVSTLELGDSALYLCASSLERSRNGYTFGSGTRLTVV.

The table lists this clonotype with many counts. J is TRBJ1-1 and V is TRBV6-6; the match to TRBD1 covers 9 bases. Trimming at V came to 5 bases and at J to 5 bases, leaving 6 bases not matched to a gene. The CDR3 length is 14 residues. CDR1 is MNHNY, CDR2 SVGAGI, per germline (reference sequence). The CDR3 protein is CASSIDRGRTEAFF. CDR3 nucleotide sequence: TGTGCCAGCAGTATAGACAGGGGGAGGACTGAAGCTTTCTTT.

The V and J genes are TRBV20-1 and TRBJ2-3; D not certain. The CDR3 is 14 residues long. The V gene's germline CDR1 is DFQATT and CDR2 SNEGSKA (reference sequence). DNA for the CDR3: TGCACCGCGCCTTTGGGCGTGAGCACAGATACGCAGTATTTT. Residues: CTAPLGVSTDTQYF.

This clonotype was seen a few times. The chain recombines TRBV20-1 with TRBJ2-1, with D perhaps assigned TRBD1 or TRBD2 (6 bases each). The CDR3 sequence is 15 residues long. CDR1 is DFQATT and CDR2 is SNEGSKA in the germline V gene (reference sequence). Trimming stripped 6 bases from V and 7 bases from J, with 22 bases between. The CDR3 DNA reads TGCAGTGCCTCCGCCGGGGGCGCGGGGTGGAATGAGCAGTTCTTC. It encodes CSASAGGAGWNEQFF.

The V call is TRBV18, the J call TRBJ2-7, with D possibly being TRBD2 (6 bases). Trimming pared 1 base from V and 7 bases from J, leaving 14 bases between. Germline V CDR1 and CDR2: KGHSH, LQKENI. This CDR3 region has 14 residues. The CDR3 reads CASSPRLVAEEQYF. CDR3 sequence (DNA): TGTGCCAGCTCACCACGACTAGTCGCGGAGGAGCAGTACTTC.

There are many counts of this clonotype. The rearrangement links TRBV6-1 to TRBJ2-1; D gene ambiguous. The CDR3 totals 11 residues. V shed 8 bases and J shed 4 bases, with 6 bases lying between them. Germline V gene lookup returns CDR1 MNHNS and CDR2 SASEGT. This CDR3 reads CASGRYNEQFF. In DNA, the CDR3 is TGTGCCAGCGGAAGATACAATGAGCAGTTCTTC.

This clonotype was picked up many times. The chain has TRBV5-4 and TRBJ2-1; TRBD2 aligns across 8 bases. Looked up from germline, CDR1 is SGHNT and CDR2 is YYREEE (reference sequence). The V segment lost 4 bases and the J segment 3 bases; nucleotides outside the gene matches: 9. The CDR3 runs to 16 residues. The CDR3 reads CASSDGLAQIYNEQFF. CDR3 coding DNA: TGTGCCAGCAGCGACGGACTAGCCCAAATCTACAATGAGCAGTTCTTC.

This clonotype was observed a few times. V is TRBV18 and J is TRBJ2-4, with D unclear. CDR1 and CDR2 from the germline V gene are KGHSH and LQKENI. This CDR3 region has 16 residues. V shed 0 bases and J shed 0 bases, with 9 bases lying between them. CDR3 nucleotide sequence: TGTGCCAGCTCACCACCGGGCACCTCAGCCAAAAACATTCAGTACTTC. The encoded protein is CASSPPGTSAKNIQYF.